This T cell receptor (beta chain) was documented in a study of monozygotic twins with inflammatory bowel disease. The CDR3 spans 13 residues. TCRalpha along with TCRbeta cDNA was subjected to two nested PCRs lasting 16 and 9 cycles. Each CDR3 protein gets one entry in TCRdb, which reprocessed the 5' RACE reads and gives no DNA. Its listing shows some 440,000 distinct CDR3 sequences. Sequencing input: blood. The clonotype originates from a human donor with ulcerative colitis or Crohn's disease, or a healthy co-twin of an affected twin (not recorded which). The chain recombines TRBV12-3 or TRBV12-4 with TRBJ1-1; TCRdb proposes TRBD1, but this gene call is untestable without DNA. CDR3 sequence reads: CASTLQRGSEAFF.